This T cell receptor beta chain comes out of a study of T cell repertoires in cytomegalovirus infection. CDR1 SGHVS and CDR2 FQNEAQ come from the germline V gene. The CDR3 sequence is 17 residues long. V was pared by 5 bases and J by 3 bases, with 13 bases of the junction left unmatched. Study results and limitations: The cumulative frequency of public TCR beta families distinguished individuals who carried CMV together with the relevant HLA.

This clonotype was counted a few times. Its cognate antigen is unknown. TCRdb re-analysed the reads in MiXCR, keeping a single row per CDR3 protein. The repertoire holds tens of thousands of distinct CDR3 sequences, with around 20% as singletons. The receptor was derived from a human donor in good health (CMV status not recorded). Some clones in this sample may be carry-over from other donors' samples. The J gene is TRBJ2-5, the V gene TRBV7-8; 9 bases are shared with TRBD1. The sample in question was CD8+ T cells from cultured PBMCs, obtained from culture after CMV antigen stimulation. CDR3 residues: CASSANPGQGEEETQYF. The CDR3 DNA is TGTGCCAGCAGCGCTAATCCGGGACAGGGAGAAGAAGAGACCCAGTACTTC.